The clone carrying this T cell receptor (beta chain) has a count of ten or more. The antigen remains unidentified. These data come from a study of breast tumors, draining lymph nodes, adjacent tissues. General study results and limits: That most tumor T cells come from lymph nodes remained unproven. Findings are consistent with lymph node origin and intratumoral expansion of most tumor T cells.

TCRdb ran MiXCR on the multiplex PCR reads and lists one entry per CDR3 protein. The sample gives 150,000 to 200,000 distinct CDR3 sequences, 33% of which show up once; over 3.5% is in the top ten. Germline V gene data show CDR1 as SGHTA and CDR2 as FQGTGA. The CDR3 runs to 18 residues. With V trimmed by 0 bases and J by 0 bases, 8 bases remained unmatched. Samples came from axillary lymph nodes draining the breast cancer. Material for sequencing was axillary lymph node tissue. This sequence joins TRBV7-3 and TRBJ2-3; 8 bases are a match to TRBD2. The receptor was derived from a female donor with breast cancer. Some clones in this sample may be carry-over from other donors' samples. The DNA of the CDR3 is TGTGCCAGCAGCTTAACGGGACTAGAAGAACACAGCACAGATACGCAGTATTTT. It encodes CASSLTGLEEHSTDTQYF.